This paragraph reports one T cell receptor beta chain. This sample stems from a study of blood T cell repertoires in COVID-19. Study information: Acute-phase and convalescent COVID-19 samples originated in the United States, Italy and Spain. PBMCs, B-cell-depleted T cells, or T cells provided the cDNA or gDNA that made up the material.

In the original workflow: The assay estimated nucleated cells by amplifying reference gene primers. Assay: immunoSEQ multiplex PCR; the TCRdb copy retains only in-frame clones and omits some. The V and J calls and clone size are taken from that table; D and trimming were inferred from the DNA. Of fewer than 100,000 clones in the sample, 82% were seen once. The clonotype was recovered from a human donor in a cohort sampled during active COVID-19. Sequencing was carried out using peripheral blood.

DNA of the CDR3: TGCGCCAGCAGCTTGGGGGGACAGGGGGCGCTTGGGGCCAACGTCCTGACTTTC. It translates to CASSLGGQGALGANVLTF. This chain uses TRBV5-1 with TRBJ2-6; 12 bases map to TRBD1. After removal of 0 bases from V and 3 bases from J, the junction contained 4 bases not matched to a gene. CDR3 size: 18 residues. Germline V gives CDR1 SGHRS, CDR2 YFSETQ.